This T cell receptor beta chain was identified in a study of cytotoxic CD8 clonotypes in ibrutinib-treated CLL. The repertoire was sequenced with immunoSEQ multiplex PCR; TCRdb's copy has only in-frame clones and lacks some. This table holds approximately 160,000 clones, 70% to 90% found once. CDR3 length: 18 amino acids. Germline CDR1 MDHEN, CDR2 SYDVKM. With V trimmed by 1 base and J by 4 bases, 12 bases remained unmatched. V is TRBV28 and J is TRBJ1-2; 10 bases line up with TRBD1. The sequence was collected from a human donor with chronic lymphocytic leukemia. The starting material was PBMCs, obtained at disease progression, from a patient treated with ibrutinib. The DNA of the CDR3 is TGTGCCAGCAGTTTATTTAGCTCCCGGACAGGGGGGATCTATGGCTACACCTTC. Translated, it gives CASSLFSSRTGGIYGYTF.